These T cell receptor beta chains were read from a single sample in a study of T cell repertoires in cytomegalovirus infection. TCRdb re-derived calls from the reads in MiXCR, one entry per CDR3 protein. The repertoire holds 170,000 or so distinct CDR3 sequences, around 15% seen once, with roughly 27% in the top ten. The sequencing sample was made of PBMCs. These receptor sequences come from a human donor in good health (CMV status not recorded). Some clones in this sample may be carry-over from other donors' samples. Both conserved end residues are part of each CDR3. The D gene is left open where the match is weak. The size field is filled for only some rows; it gives once, few, many or a size class.

D | size | J | V | CDR3 | DNA
NA | few | TRBJ1-2 | TRBV28 | CASLDKTNYGYTF | TGTGCCAGCCTAGACAAGACTAACTATGGCTACACCTTC
TRBD2 | many | TRBJ2-7 | TRBV7-2 | CASSWTSGIYEQYF | TGTGCCAGCAGCTGGACTAGCGGCATCTACGAGCAGTACTTC
TRBD1 | few | TRBJ1-6 | TRBV6-1 | CASSAQQGASYNSPLHF | TGTGCCAGCAGTGCCCAACAGGGGGCCTCCTATAATTCACCCCTCCACTTT
NA | NA | TRBJ2-6 | TRBV6-2/TRBV6-3 | CAGSLSGANVLTF | TGTGCCGGAAGCCTATCTGGGGCCAACGTCCTGACTTTC
NA | NA | TRBJ1-2 | TRBV4-1 | CASSQDTTPGRGTGGYTF | TGCGCCAGCAGCCAAGACACTACTCCGGGACGGGGGACGGGCGGCTACACCTTC
TRBD2 | many | TRBJ2-1 | TRBV20-1 | CSARDAGTSVRNEQFF | TGCAGTGCTAGAGACGCCGGGACTAGTGTGAGGAATGAGCAGTTCTTC
TRBD1 | many | TRBJ1-1 | TRBV7-8 | CASSLEGTGNTEAFF | TGTGCCAGCAGCTTAGAGGGGACAGGAAACACTGAAGCTTTCTTT
NA | few | TRBJ1-1 | TRBV29-1 | CSVSREIEAFF | TGCAGCGTGTCCCGCGAGATTGAAGCTTTCTTT
TRBD2 | NA | TRBJ2-2 | TRBV3-1 | CASSQNLAGAGELFF | TGTGCCAGCAGCCAGAATCTAGCGGGAGCCGGGGAGCTGTTTTTT
NA | NA | TRBJ1-4 | TRBV2 | CASSLRGNEKLFF | TGTGCCAGCAGTTTGAGGGGGAATGAAAAACTGTTTTTT
TRBD2 | NA | TRBJ2-5 | TRBV4-3 | CASSQGLSGGQETQYF | TGCGCCAGCAGCCAGGGACTAAGCGGGGGCCAAGAGACCCAGTACTTC
NA | many | TRBJ2-2 | TRBV7-2 | CASSLAPLANTGELFF | TGTGCCAGCAGCTTAGCTCCTTTGGCCAACACCGGGGAGCTGTTTTTT
NA | NA | TRBJ2-1 | TRBV5-1 | CASSFADSSYNEQFF | TGCGCCAGCAGCTTTGCTGATAGCTCCTACAATGAGCAGTTCTTC
NA | few | TRBJ1-1 | TRBV4-1 | CASSQGRTRGAFF | TGCGCCAGCAGCCAAGGCCGGACCCGGGGGGCTTTCTTT
NA | few | TRBJ2-1 | TRBV4-1 | CASSQTDGSYNEQFF | TGCGCCAGCAGCCAAACGGACGGCTCCTACAATGAGCAGTTCTTC
NA | few | TRBJ1-1 | TRBV7-3 | CASSLETGANTEAFF | TGTGCCAGCAGCCTGGAGACAGGTGCGAACACTGAAGCTTTCTTT
NA | few | TRBJ2-5 | TRBV28 | CASSSPRGHMKETQYF | TGTGCCAGCAGTTCCCCTCGGGGACACATGAAAGAGACCCAGTACTTC
NA | few | TRBJ1-5 | TRBV27 | CASSLLAPSGNQPQHF | TGTGCCAGCAGTTTATTAGCTCCGAGTGGCAATCAGCCCCAGCATTTT
NA | few | TRBJ2-1 | TRBV15 | CATSRRQVHNEQFF | TGTGCCACCAGCAGAAGACAAGTCCACAATGAGCAGTTCTTC
NA | NA | TRBJ1-1 | TRBV5-5 | CASSFSTEAFF | TGTGCCAGCAGCTTCAGCACTGAAGCTTTCTTT
NA | NA | TRBJ2-1 | TRBV19 | CASSIEATSSYNEQFF | TGTGCCAGTAGTATAGAAGCGACCAGCTCCTACAATGAGCAGTTCTTC
TRBD1 | many | TRBJ1-5 | TRBV7-2 | CASSHDRAYSNQPQHF | TGTGCCAGCAGCCACGACAGGGCGTATAGCAATCAGCCCCAGCATTTT